This T cell receptor (beta chain) originates from a study of siplizumab effects on memory and regulatory T cells. This CDR3 spans 15 amino acids. The V end was cut by 4 bases, the J end by 2 bases, with 16 bases between. Germline V CDR1 and CDR2: SGHRS, YFSETQ. Generated by immunoSEQ multiplex PCR, the TCRdb table keeps only in-frame clones and is missing some. The sample consists of roughly 100,000 clones, about 94% of them appearing once. What was sequenced was Tregs sorted from blood. The sequence derives from a human donor in good health. The chain is built from TRBV5-1 and TRBJ2-7; perhaps TRBD1 as D (5 bases). The CDR3 reads CASSQRAEGAYEQYF. In nucleotides, the CDR3 is TGCGCCAGCAGCCAACGGGCGGAAGGGGCCTACGAGCAGTACTTC. The variable domain in full, with the rest retrieved from reference TRBV5-1 and TRBJ2-7, is KAGVTQTPRYLIKTRGQQVTLSCSPISGHRSVSWYQQTPGQGLQFLFEYFSETQRNKGNFPGRFSGRQFSNSRSEMNVSTLELGDSALYLCASSQRAEGAYEQYFGPGTRLTVT.